What follows is one T cell receptor (beta chain) and its context. The junction departs from germline at one end; a sequencing error may be responsible. Assay: immunoSEQ multiplex PCR; the TCRdb copy retains only in-frame clones and omits some. Among 130,000 to 150,000 clones listed, around 81% were seen once. Germline lookup yields CDR1 PRHDT and CDR2 FYEKMQ (reference sequence). The CDR3 consists of 12 residues. The sample belongs to a study of blood T cell repertoires in COVID-19. The V and J genes are TRBV13 and TRBJ1-2, with TRBD1 matching over 8 bases. This sequence originates from a man aged 55 to 70 with active or convalescent COVID-19. Sequenced: peripheral blood. CDR3 loop: CASSLLPSTGDF. The DNA of the CDR3 is TGTGCCAGCAGCTTACTCCCATCGACAGGGGACTTC.